This section outlines one T cell receptor beta chain sequence together with its context. The antigen is not known. Using immunoSEQ multiplex PCR, the repertoire was profiled, and TCRdb retains in-frame clones only, with some absent. The sample holds 130,000 or so clones; around 92% are singletons and the top ten take approximately 2%. Trimming cost V 1 base and J 6 bases; bases outside gene matches: 16. CDR3 length: 18 amino acids. Germline assignment: CDR1 MGHRA and CDR2 YSYEKL. The data stem from a study of T cell responses to AZD1222 COVID-19 vaccine. Study-wide findings and caveats: Mostly white British, mostly female donors; authors suggested clonal diversity may be underestimated.

This specimen consisted of peripheral blood, obtained 28 days after the second AZD1222 dose. The rearrangement links TRBV4-1 to TRBJ2-3; 7 bases are a match to TRBD2. The TCR was taken from an adult who received the AZD1222 COVID-19 vaccine. CDR3 sequence (DNA): TGCGCCAGCAGCCAAGGGAATTATCGAGCGGGGACGGTGGATACGCAGTATTTT. This gives the protein CASSQGNYRAGTVDTQYF.